The table lists the clone carrying this T cell receptor beta chain with many counts. Germline V gives CDR1 DFQATT, CDR2 SNEGSKA (reference sequence). The CDR3 spans 14 residues. With 6 bases clipped from V and 5 bases from J, the junction kept 6 bases outside the gene matches. TCRdb re-analysed the 5' RACE reads in MiXCR, keeping a single row per CDR3 protein. The sample contains about 220,000 distinct CDR3 sequences, around 6.8% of which appear only once. This sample is drawn from a study of identical twins. The sample also formed part of further work on yellow fever vaccine responses in identical twins.

The receptor comes from a woman between 18 and 30 years old in good health. Sequencing used memory (CD45RO+) T cells sorted from blood. The chain joins TRBV20-1 to TRBJ2-7; 14 bases align to TRBD2. The CDR3 sequence: CSARLAGGRNEQYF. The CDR3 DNA sequence: TGCAGTGCAAGACTAGCGGGGGGGCGAAACGAGCAGTACTTC.